One and the same sample provided the 5 T cell receptor beta chains below, sequenced in a study of blood T cell repertoires in COVID-19. TCRdb's copy holds only in-frame clones and misses some; the assay was immunoSEQ multiplex PCR. The sample carries under 300,000 clones, roughly 80% recorded once. Material: peripheral blood. All receptors come from a woman aged 18-29 years with acute or convalescent COVID-19.

This clone was picked up one time. The rearrangement links TRBV27 to TRBJ1-5; D may be TRBD1 (6 bases). The CDR3 has 16 amino acids. Germline values: CDR1 MNHEY, CDR2 SMNVEV (reference sequence). The ends were cut back, 6 bases at V and 4 bases at J, with 19 bases in the middle. For the CDR3, the DNA is TGTGCCAGCAGACCCGGGACACAAGGATCTAATCAGCCCCAGCATTTT. This sequence encodes CASRPGTQGSNQPQHF.

The sample holds a few counts of this clone. The chain has TRBV12-3 or TRBV12-4 and TRBJ2-7; D gene ambiguous. The CDR3 contains 13 residues. Trimming pared 6 bases from V and 6 bases from J, leaving 15 bases between. CDR3 amino acids: CASSYTIPLEQYF. CDR3 in DNA: TGTGCCAGCAGCTACACTATTCCCCTCGAGCAGTACTTC.

The chain uses TRBV6-2 or TRBV6-3 and TRBJ2-7, with 8 bases matching TRBD1. V lost 4 bases to trimming and J lost 1 base; unmatched junction nucleotides: 9. CDR1 MNHEY and CDR2 SVGEGT come from the germline V gene. This CDR3 has 16 residues. The CDR3 coding sequence is TGTGCCAGCAGTTTCTGGACAGGGAGGTTTTCCTACGAGCAGTACTTC. Translated: CASSFWTGRFSYEQYF.

The rearrangement joins TRBV6-2 or TRBV6-3 to TRBJ2-7; TRBD1 aligns across 7 bases. Per germline, CDR1 MNHEY and CDR2 SVGEGT. V shed 10 bases, J shed 3 bases, and the junction held 9 bases outside the gene matches. The CDR3 is 13 residues long. CDR3: CANSRDRDYEQYF. The CDR3 coding sequence is TGTGCCAACAGCCGGGACAGAGACTACGAGCAGTACTTC.

The count of this clone is one. The V call is TRBV9, the J call TRBJ2-1, with 8 bases lining up with TRBD2. V dropped 2 bases and J dropped 7; count of bases not matched to a gene: 5. The CDR3 extends over 14 amino acids. The germline CDR1 and CDR2 sequences are SGDLS and YYNGEE. As DNA, the CDR3 is TGTGCCAGCAGCGTCAGCGGGAGTCGGAATGAGCAGTTCTTC. Its protein product is CASSVSGSRNEQFF.